The rows below give T cell receptor beta chains drawn from one sample of a study of monozygotic twins with inflammatory bowel disease. No DNA is given; TCRdb re-called the 5' RACE reads and lists each CDR3 protein once. The table for this sample gives some 210,000 distinct CDR3 sequences. The sequenced sample was blood. These receptors originate from a human donor with ulcerative colitis or Crohn's disease, or a healthy co-twin of an affected twin (not recorded which). The CDR3 runs from the conserved cysteine through the conserved F or W.

>15|TRBV5-1|TRBJ2-1
CASSLEGGLGDEQFF
>16|TRBV5-5|TRBJ1-5
CASSLDSGNYNQPQHF
>11|TRBV6-6|TRBJ2-1
CASIGPREQFF
>14|TRBV18|TRBJ1-3
CASSPNRGGNTIYF
>16|TRBV7-2|TRBJ1-6
CASSRGGVSYNSPLHF
>16|TRBV12-3/TRBV12-4|TRBJ1-1
CASSRYGRPSGTEAFF
>15|TRBV5-1|TRBJ2-7
CASTPGAGLAYEQYF
>14|TRBV20-1|TRBJ1-1
CSARDRGPYTEAFF
>16|TRBV12-3/TRBV12-4|TRBJ2-3
CASRPQGAGGADTQYF
>16|TRBV5-1|TRBJ2-6
CASSGTARTGANVLTF
>16|TRBV27|TRBJ1-5
CASSLTPSRGNQPQHF
>13|TRBV2|TRBJ2-2
CASTPRGTGELFF
>16|TRBV27|TRBJ2-3
CASSPPLGRHTDTQYF
>14|TRBV5-1|TRBJ1-6
CASSLGQRPAPLHF
>15|TRBV6-1|TRBJ2-2
CASSLDFWNTGELFF
>17|TRBV7-2|TRBJ1-1
CASSLRFGGNMNTEAFF
>13|TRBV18|TRBJ1-2
CASSEQPAYGYTF
>15|TRBV12-3/TRBV12-4|TRBJ2-7
CASSSDLDRSYEQYF
>15|TRBV18|TRBJ2-1
CASSSQWVSYNEQFF
>17|TRBV7-9|TRBJ2-7
CASSFLPGQGGRYEQYF
>15|TRBV3-1|TRBJ2-2
CASSQERANTGELFF
>16|TRBV20-1|TRBJ2-6
CSAPRPRALGANVLTF
>16|TRBV7-6|TRBJ2-1
CASSLVYGVRANEQFF
>14|TRBV12-3/TRBV12-4|TRBJ2-3
CAGAPSGLTDTQYF
>15|TRBV3-1|TRBJ2-1
CASSHGRQTYNEQFF
>13|TRBV18|TRBJ2-5
CASSPGAQETQYF
>14|TRBV4-1|TRBJ1-5
CASSQGEMNQPQHF
>14|TRBV12-3/TRBV12-4|TRBJ1-1
CASSATGAYTEAFF
>15|TRBV12-3/TRBV12-4|TRBJ1-1
CASSPSFGLWTEAFF
>18|TRBV18|TRBJ2-3
CASSLLGLAGDLTDTQYF
>17|TRBV7-9|TRBJ2-3
CASSSIEGGQRTDTQYF
>16|TRBV28|TRBJ2-2
CASSSGGGILTGELFF
>15|TRBV7-2|TRBJ2-1
CASSFSGSSYNEQFF
>17|TRBV5-5|TRBJ2-2
CASSSGRSTDLGWELFF
>12|TRBV12-3/TRBV12-4|TRBJ2-1
CASSLLRNEQFF
>13|TRBV5-1|TRBJ2-1
CASRKDSRNEQFF
>15|TRBV11-2|TRBJ1-1
CASSLGSDRRLQAFF
>17|TRBV20-1|TRBJ2-7
CSARGTSGGYNSYEQYF
>14|TRBV12-3/TRBV12-4|TRBJ1-1
CASSLSAARSEAFF
>17|TRBV12-5|TRBJ1-2
CASGLVIARHETYGYTF
>14|TRBV12-3/TRBV12-4|TRBJ1-4
CASSLASRYEKLFF
>15|TRBV5-5|TRBJ1-2
CASSLENRVRLRYTF
>14|TRBV11-2|TRBJ1-4
CASSADRWNEKLFF
>14|TRBV12-3/TRBV12-4|TRBJ2-1
CASSFTLMGNEQFF
>17|TRBV11-2|TRBJ2-5
CASSLRASGGFQETQYF
>13|TRBV4-2|TRBJ2-5
CASSQDRGETQYF
>13|TRBV29-1|TRBJ1-2
CSVGTGTGYGYTF
>14|TRBV7-8|TRBJ2-3
CSSRLAGGRDTQYF
>13|TRBV5-5|TRBJ2-7
CASSPGTSVEQYF
>16|TRBV5-1|TRBJ2-7
CASSLIGATSSYEQYF
>17|TRBV15|TRBJ1-5
CATSRDTSGDIDQPQHF
>14|TRBV20-1|TRBJ2-7
CSARQGAEVYEQYF
>16|TRBV20-1|TRBJ2-1
CSARDLAGGVVNEQFF